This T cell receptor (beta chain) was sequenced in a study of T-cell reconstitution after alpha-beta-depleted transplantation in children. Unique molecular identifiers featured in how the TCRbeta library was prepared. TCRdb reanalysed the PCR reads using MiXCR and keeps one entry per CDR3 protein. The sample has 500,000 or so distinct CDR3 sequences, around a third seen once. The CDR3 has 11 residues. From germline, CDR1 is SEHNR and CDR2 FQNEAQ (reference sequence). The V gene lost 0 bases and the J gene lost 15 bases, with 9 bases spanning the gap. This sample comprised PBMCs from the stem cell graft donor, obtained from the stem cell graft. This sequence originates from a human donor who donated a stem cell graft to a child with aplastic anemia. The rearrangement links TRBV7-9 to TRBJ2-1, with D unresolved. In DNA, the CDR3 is TGTGCCAGCAGCTTAGCCCTTAAGCGGTTCTTC. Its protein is CASSLALKRFF.